The clone carrying this T cell receptor beta chain came up a few times. No antigen is known for it. This specimen belongs to a study of cytomegalovirus exposure and HLA in healthy donors. Broader study findings: Some public TCRs appeared in many individuals, while most sequences were rare. Diagnosis of cytomegalovirus status made by the classifier reportedly showed high specificity and sensitivity. First-cohort TCR clusters were later found to tend to co-occur in the 120 validation repertoires. Researchers counted around 160 TCR beta chains as cytomegalovirus-associated.

Germline V gives CDR1 SGHNT, CDR2 YYREEE (reference sequence). Trimming took 4 bases from V and 6 from J, leaving 11 bases between them. There are 12 residues in the CDR3. TCRdb keeps only in-frame clones here, not all; method: immunoSEQ multiplex PCR. This repertoire shows fewer than 200,000 clones, more than 75% found once; its top ten account for 7.2%. The gene calls are TRBV5-4 and TRBJ2-7; D may be TRBD2 (5 bases). The source of this sequence is a man aged 25-45 years in good health and CMV-seropositive. Sequencing used PBMCs. The CDR3 sequence is CASSPRGFEQYF. The DNA for the CDR3 is TGTGCCAGCAGCCCGCGCGGGTTCGAGCAGTACTTC.